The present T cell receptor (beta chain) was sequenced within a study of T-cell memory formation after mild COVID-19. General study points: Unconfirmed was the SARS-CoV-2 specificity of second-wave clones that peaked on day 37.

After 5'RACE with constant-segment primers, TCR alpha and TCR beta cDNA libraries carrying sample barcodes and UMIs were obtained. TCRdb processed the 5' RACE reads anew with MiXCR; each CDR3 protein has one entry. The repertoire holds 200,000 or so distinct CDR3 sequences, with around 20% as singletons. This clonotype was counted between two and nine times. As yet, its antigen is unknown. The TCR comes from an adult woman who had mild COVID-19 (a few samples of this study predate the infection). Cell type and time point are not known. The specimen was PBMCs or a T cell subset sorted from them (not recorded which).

The CDR3 DNA sequence: TGCAGCACAGGGGGGCGCACCGGGGAGCTGTTTTTT. The encoded protein is CSTGGRTGELFF. The rearrangement links TRBV29-1 to TRBJ2-2, with 8 bases matching TRBD1. V dropped 8 bases and J dropped 4; count of bases not matched to a gene: 3. Germline V gene data show CDR1 as SQVTM and CDR2 as ANQGSEA. The length of the CDR3 is 12 residues.